This entry describes one TCR beta chain. Its antigen is not identified. Terminally differentiated effector memory CD45RA+ cells were left out of the naive CD8 fraction, which was CD45RO-negative and positively selected for CCR7. This specimen comes from a study of shared clonotypes between healthy human individuals. Overall study context: The study used three CD4 naive, three CD4 memory, two CD8 naive and one CD8 memory plate per donor.

Only in-frame clones appear in the TCRdb table, and some are missing; sequencing was by immunoSEQ multiplex PCR. The sample lists 2 million to 2.5 million clones, about 93% occurring once. Notes on the study in general: Estimated clonotype richness was generally higher in naive than memory subsets. Around 5.4% of naive CD4 clonotypes were common to a few donors.

Germline CDR1 and CDR2: MGHRA and YSYEKL. The V segment lost 3 bases and the J segment 4 bases; nucleotides outside the gene matches: 13. The CDR3 is made up of 18 amino acids. This rearrangement joins TRBV4-1 to TRBJ2-5; TRBD2 matches 11 bases. The sequence came from a man between 18 and 35 years old in good health. Some clones in this sample may be carry-over from other donors' samples. Sequenced material: naive CD8+ T cells from PBMCs. CDR3 protein: CASSHQGGTSGRGETQYF. Written as DNA, the CDR3 is TGCGCCAGCAGCCACCAGGGGGGAACTAGCGGGAGAGGAGAGACCCAGTACTTC.